The 25 T cell receptor beta chains below all came from one sample that was sequenced in a study of blood T cell repertoires in COVID-19. Only in-frame clones appear in the TCRdb table, and some are missing; sequencing was by immunoSEQ multiplex PCR. Of around 330,000 clones in the sample, around 86% were seen once. The sequenced material came from PBMCs or T cells enriched from blood (not recorded which). These receptors were taken from a man in his sixties who had recovered from COVID-19.

The chain is built from TRBV28 and TRBJ2-1; 9 positions agree with TRBD2. This CDR3 spans 15 amino acids. Germline V gene data show CDR1 as MDHEN and CDR2 as SYDVKM. The V segment lost 9 bases and the J segment 7 bases; nucleotides outside the gene matches: 13. The CDR3 DNA is TGTGCCAGTATTGATTTGACTAGCGGTAGGAATGAGCAGTTCTTC. Translating it yields CASIDLTSGRNEQFF. Together with reference TRBV28 and TRBJ2-1, the CDR3 gives the full variable domain: DVKVTQSSRYLVKRTGEKVFLECVQDMDHENMFWYRQDPGLGLRLIYFSYDVKMKEKGDIPEGYSVSREKKERFSLILESASTNQTSMYLCASIDLTSGRNEQFFGPGTRLTVL.

This clone was seen once. V usage is TRBV6-5 and J usage is TRBJ1-1; no definite D call. This CDR3 region has 14 residues. V was cut by 4 bases and J by 4 bases, with 13 bases left in between. CDR1 is MNHEY and CDR2 is SVGAGI in the germline V gene. In DNA, the CDR3 is TGTGCCAGCAGTTCTCCCAATCGGGTCACTGAAGCTTTCTTT. Translated, it gives CASSSPNRVTEAFF.

The chain is built from TRBV28 and TRBJ1-1; no firm D call. The CDR3 runs 13 residues. CDR1 and CDR2 from the germline V gene are MDHEN and SYDVKM. V lost 3 bases and J 1 base, leaving 6 bases between the germline ends. As DNA, the CDR3 is TGTGCCAGCAGTTTCGGAGGGAACACTGAAGCTTTCTTT. This encodes CASSFGGNTEAFF.

The chain couples TRBV30 to TRBJ1-3; D not resolved. The germline gives CDR1 GTSNPN, CDR2 SVGIG (reference sequence). Trimming removed 1 base at V and 1 base at J, with 8 bases between. This CDR3 region has 14 residues. DNA for the CDR3: TGTGCCTGGAGTGAACTTGCTTCTGGAAACACCATATATTTT. Translation gives CAWSELASGNTIYF. Using reference TRBV30 and TRBJ1-3 for the parts outside the CDR3, the full variable domain is SQTIHQWPATLVQPVGSPLSLECTVEGTSNPNLYWYRQAAGRGLQLLFYSVGIGQISSEVPQNLSASRPQDRQFILSSKKLLLSDSGFYLCAWSELASGNTIYFGEGSWLTVV.

This clone came up a few times. CDR3 region: CASSQRLTRYEQYF. Here the CDR3 DNA reads TGTGCCAGCAGCCAACGCCTGACTAGGTACGAGCAGTACTTC. The chain links TRBV3-1 (or the pseudogene TRBV3-2) to TRBJ2-7, with D maybe TRBD2 (6 bases). The CDR3 covers 14 residues. CDR1 and CDR2 from the germline V gene are LGHDT and YNNKEL (reference sequence). With 2 bases removed from V and 4 bases from J, the gap between germline ends came to 12 bases.

The V gene is TRBV18, the J gene TRBJ1-5, with TRBD1 matching over 9 bases. V lost 6 bases, J lost 6 bases, and 9 bases stayed unmatched. Germline V lookup: CDR1 KGHSH, CDR2 LQKENI. The CDR3 sequence is 15 residues long. CDR3 in DNA: TGTGCCAGCTCCTACGGGACAGGGTCAAGTCAGCCCCAGCATTTT. It encodes CASSYGTGSSQPQHF.

The gene calls are TRBV7-2 and TRBJ1-4; possible D gene TRBD1, 6 bases. The CDR3 has 15 amino acids. The V end was cut by 6 bases, the J end by 7 bases, with 18 bases between. Germline V CDR1 and CDR2: SGHTA, FQGNSA. In DNA form, the CDR3 reads TGTGCCAGCAGATCACAGGGATCGGGGAGTGAAAAACTGTTTTTT. Its protein is CASRSQGSGSEKLFF.

This chain joins TRBV5-1 and TRBJ2-5; unclear D gene. This CDR3 region has 15 residues. Between the trimmed V and J ends, which lost 0 bases and 5 bases, there was a span of 14 bases. Germline-derived CDR1 and CDR2 are SGHRS and YFSETQ. CDR3 in amino acids: CASSLGAHEWETQYF. The DNA for the CDR3 is TGCGCCAGCAGCTTGGGAGCTCACGAGTGGGAGACCCAGTACTTC.

The V gene is TRBV29-1, the J gene TRBJ2-2, with 7 nucleotides matching TRBD2. The germline V gene encodes CDR1 SQVTM and CDR2 ANQGSEA. The CDR3 sequence is 14 residues long. V lost 4 bases and J lost 6; bases outside the gene matches: 8. This CDR3 is CSVGAGGGPGELFF. CDR3 in DNA: TGCAGCGTTGGGGCCGGCGGGGGTCCCGGGGAGCTGTTTTTT.

V usage is TRBV5-4 and J usage is TRBJ2-6, with D hard to call. Germline loops: CDR1 SGHNT, CDR2 YYREEE (reference sequence). V lost 1 base to trimming and J lost 0 bases, with 8 bases between them. The CDR3 length is 16 residues. The CDR3 coding sequence is TGTGCCAGCAGCTTGCTGGCCGCCTCTGGGGCCAACGTCCTGACTTTC. It specifies CASSLLAASGANVLTF.

The J gene is TRBJ2-5, the V gene TRBV5-1; 10 positions agree with TRBD1. V was clipped by 4 bases and J by 3 bases; unmatched bases: 3. The CDR3 is made up of 14 amino acids. CDR1 is SGHRS and CDR2 is YFSETQ in the germline V gene. The CDR3 DNA sequence: TGCGCCAGCAGCGGGGGGACAGGGGAAGAGACCCAGTACTTC. The encoded protein is CASSGGTGEETQYF.

V gene TRBV3-1 (or the pseudogene TRBV3-2) combines with J gene TRBJ2-7; 10 bases line up with TRBD2. V lost 8 bases and J lost 6; bases outside the gene matches: 10. This CDR3 has 14 amino acids. Per the germline V gene, CDR1 is LGHDT and CDR2 is YNNKEL (reference sequence). CDR3 sequence (DNA): TGTGCCAGCGCGGAGAGCGGGAGGGCCCCCGAGCAGTACTTC. Translated: CASAESGRAPEQYF.

The chain is built from TRBV12-3 or TRBV12-4 and TRBJ2-1; tentatively, D is TRBD2 (6 bases). Trimming took 1 base from V and 14 from J, leaving 9 bases between them. This CDR3 comprises 11 residues. Here the CDR3 reads CASSLGTSKFF. The CDR3 region has the DNA TGTGCCAGCAGTTTAGGCACTAGCAAGTTCTTC.

This clone was recorded only once. V gene TRBV19 combines with J gene TRBJ2-2; D is ambiguous. Germline V lookup: CDR1 LNHDA, CDR2 SQIVND (reference sequence). Trimming pared 3 bases from V and 6 bases from J, leaving 11 bases between. The CDR3 loop spans 14 amino acids. DNA for the CDR3: TGTGCCAGTAGTATTCAATTAGTGGCCGGGGAGCTGTTTTTT. Protein product: CASSIQLVAGELFF.

The sample holds a few counts of this clone. The same CDR3 is also encoded by other DNA sequences in this sample. The genes are TRBV9 and TRBJ2-1; 12 nucleotides align to TRBD2. Per germline, CDR1 SGDLS and CDR2 YYNGEE. This CDR3 spans 16 amino acids. V was clipped by 3 bases and J by 1 base; unmatched bases: 2. The CDR3 protein is CASSGLAGGSYNEQFF. The CDR3 coding sequence is TGTGCCAGCAGCGGGCTAGCGGGAGGGTCCTACAATGAGCAGTTCTTC.

The rearrangement links TRBV4-2 to TRBJ2-1; D not resolved. The CDR3 runs 17 residues. The V end lost 4 bases, the J end lost 8 bases, and 24 bases lay between the germline ends. The germline gives CDR1 LGHNA, CDR2 YNFKEQ. The chain's CDR3 is CASSLLEMVTIRDEQFF. In nucleotides, the CDR3 is TGTGCCAGCAGCCTACTCGAGATGGTTACAATACGGGATGAGCAGTTCTTC.

The chain has TRBV9 and TRBJ2-3, with D hard to call. Germline CDR1 is SGDLS and CDR2 is YYNGEE. The CDR3 is made up of 14 amino acids. Trimming shortened V by 5 bases and J by 0 bases, and 10 bases separated the two germline ends. The CDR3 here is CASSPRRSTDTQYF. The CDR3 DNA is TGTGCCAGCAGTCCGAGGCGGAGCACAGATACGCAGTATTTT.

The V call is TRBV5-5, the J call TRBJ2-2, with 7 bases that match TRBD1. The CDR3 sequence is 15 residues long. Trimming cost V 0 bases and J 4 bases; bases outside gene matches: 3. CDR1 SGHKS and CDR2 YYEKEE come from the germline V gene (reference sequence). Written as DNA, the CDR3 is TGTGCCAGCAGCTTGGCGACAGGGCTCACCGGGGAGCTGTTTTTT. Amino acids: CASSLATGLTGELFF.

This rearrangement joins TRBV7-2 to TRBJ2-6, with a possible D match to TRBD2 (5 bases). CDR1 and CDR2 (germline): SGHTA, FQGNSA. V lost 6 bases and J 2 bases, leaving 8 bases between the germline ends. CDR3 length: 14 amino acids. In DNA form, the CDR3 reads TGTGCCAGCAGAACCGGGACTGGGGCCAACGTCCTGACTTTC. Translating it yields CASRTGTGANVLTF. The variable domain in full, completed from reference TRBV7-2 and TRBJ2-6, reads GAGVSQSPSNKVTEKGKDVELRCDPISGHTALYWYRQSLGQGLEFLIYFQGNSAPDKSGLPSDRFSAERTGGSVSTLTIQRTQQEDSAVYLCASRTGTGANVLTFGAGSRLTVL.

This clone was seen once. V gene TRBV5-1 combines with J gene TRBJ1-2; tentative D call: TRBD1 (6 bases). V was pared by 5 bases and J by 4 bases, with 18 bases between. This CDR3 is 15 amino acids long. In germline, CDR1 is SGHRS, CDR2 YFSETQ. The CDR3 coding sequence is TGCGCCAGCAGTTCCGGGAGGGGGTTATTCTATGGCTACACCTTC. It specifies CASSSGRGLFYGYTF.

The chain is built from TRBV9 and TRBJ2-2; D call uncertain. The germline V gene encodes CDR1 SGDLS and CDR2 YYNGEE. Between the trimmed V and J ends, which lost 0 bases and 6 bases, there was a span of 9 bases. The length of the CDR3 is 14 residues. The CDR3, as DNA: TGTGCCAGCAGCGTAGTGGTTCAGGCCGGGGAGCTGTTTTTT. It specifies CASSVVVQAGELFF. The variable domain in full, with the rest retrieved from reference TRBV9 and TRBJ2-2, is DSGVTQTPKHLITATGQRVTLRCSPRSGDLSVYWYQQSLDQGLQFLIQYYNGEERAKGNILERFSAQQFPDLHSELNLSSLELGDSALYFCASSVVVQAGELFFGEGSRLTVL.

This sequence joins TRBV3-1 (or the pseudogene TRBV3-2) and TRBJ1-1; D remains ambiguous. The germline V gene encodes CDR1 LGHDT and CDR2 YNNKEL (reference sequence). Trimming pared 4 bases from V and 9 bases from J, leaving 15 bases between. The CDR3 totals 13 residues. The CDR3 sequence is CASSRKWASQAFF. As DNA, the CDR3 is TGTGCCAGCAGCCGTAAGTGGGCGTCCCAAGCTTTCTTT.

The chain is built from TRBV28 and TRBJ1-2; the match to TRBD1 covers 12 bases. The trim removed 4 bases at V and 2 bases at J, leaving 5 bases unmatched. The CDR3 spans 16 residues. Germline values: CDR1 MDHEN, CDR2 SYDVKM. CDR3 residues: CASSSPGTGGNYGYTF. CDR3 DNA sequence: TGTGCCAGCAGTTCTCCCGGGACAGGGGGCAACTATGGCTACACCTTC.

This chain joins TRBV7-6 and TRBJ2-7; weak D call: TRBD1 (6 bases). CDR3 length: 15 amino acids. Deletions cut 0 bases from V and 3 bases from J, with 12 bases between. Germline CDR1 SGHVS, CDR2 FNYEAQ. The DNA for the CDR3 is TGTGCCAGCAGCTTAGCGCGGCAGGGGATCTACGAGCAGTACTTC. Protein sequence: CASSLARQGIYEQYF.

V gene TRBV12-3 or TRBV12-4 combines with J gene TRBJ2-7; 7 nucleotides align to TRBD1. After removal of 7 bases from V and 4 bases from J, the junction contained 7 bases not matched to a gene. This CDR3 is built from 13 residues. The CDR3 sequence is CASTPRDSYEQYF. In nucleotides, the CDR3 is TGTGCCAGCACGCCCCGGGACAGTTACGAGCAGTACTTC.